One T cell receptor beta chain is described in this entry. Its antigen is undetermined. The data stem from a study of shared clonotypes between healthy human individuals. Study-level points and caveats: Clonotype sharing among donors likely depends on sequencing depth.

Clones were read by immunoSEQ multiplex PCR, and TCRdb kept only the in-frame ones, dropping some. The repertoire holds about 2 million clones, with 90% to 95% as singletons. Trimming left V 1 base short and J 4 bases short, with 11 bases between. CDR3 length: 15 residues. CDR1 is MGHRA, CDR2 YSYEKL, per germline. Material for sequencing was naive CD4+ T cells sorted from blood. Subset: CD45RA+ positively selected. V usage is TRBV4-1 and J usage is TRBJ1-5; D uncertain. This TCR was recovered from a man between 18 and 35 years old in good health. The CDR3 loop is CASSQVYLGNQPQHF. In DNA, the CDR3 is TGCGCCAGCAGCCAAGTATACCTCGGGAATCAGCCCCAGCATTTT.